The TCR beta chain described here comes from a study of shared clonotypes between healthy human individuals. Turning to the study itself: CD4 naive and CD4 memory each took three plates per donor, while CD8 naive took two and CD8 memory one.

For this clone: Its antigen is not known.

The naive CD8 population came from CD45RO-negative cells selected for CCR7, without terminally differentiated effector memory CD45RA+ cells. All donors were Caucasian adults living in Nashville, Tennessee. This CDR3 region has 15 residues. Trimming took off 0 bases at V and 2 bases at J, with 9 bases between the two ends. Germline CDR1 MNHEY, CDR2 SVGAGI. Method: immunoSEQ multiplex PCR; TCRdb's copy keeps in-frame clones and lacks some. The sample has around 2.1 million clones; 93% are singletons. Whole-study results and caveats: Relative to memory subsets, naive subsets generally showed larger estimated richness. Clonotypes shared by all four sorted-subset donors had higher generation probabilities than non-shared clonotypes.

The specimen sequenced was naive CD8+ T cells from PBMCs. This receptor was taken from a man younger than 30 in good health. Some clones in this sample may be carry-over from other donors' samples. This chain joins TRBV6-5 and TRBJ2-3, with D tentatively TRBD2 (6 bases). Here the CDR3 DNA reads TGTGCCAGCAGTTACTCCCTAGCGAACACAGATACGCAGTATTTT. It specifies CASSYSLANTDTQYF.